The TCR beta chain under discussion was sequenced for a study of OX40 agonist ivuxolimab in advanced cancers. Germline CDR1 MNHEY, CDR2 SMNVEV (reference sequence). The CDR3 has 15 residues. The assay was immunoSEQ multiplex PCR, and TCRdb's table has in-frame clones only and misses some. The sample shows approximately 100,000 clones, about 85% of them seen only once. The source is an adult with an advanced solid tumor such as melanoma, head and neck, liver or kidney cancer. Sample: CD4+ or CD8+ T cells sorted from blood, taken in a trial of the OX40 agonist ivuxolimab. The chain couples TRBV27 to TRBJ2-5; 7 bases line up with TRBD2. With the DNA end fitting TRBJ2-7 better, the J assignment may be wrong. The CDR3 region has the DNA TGTGCCAGCAGTTTCCCCGGGGGGTCGGTCTACGAGCAGTACTTC. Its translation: CASSFPGGSVYEQYF.